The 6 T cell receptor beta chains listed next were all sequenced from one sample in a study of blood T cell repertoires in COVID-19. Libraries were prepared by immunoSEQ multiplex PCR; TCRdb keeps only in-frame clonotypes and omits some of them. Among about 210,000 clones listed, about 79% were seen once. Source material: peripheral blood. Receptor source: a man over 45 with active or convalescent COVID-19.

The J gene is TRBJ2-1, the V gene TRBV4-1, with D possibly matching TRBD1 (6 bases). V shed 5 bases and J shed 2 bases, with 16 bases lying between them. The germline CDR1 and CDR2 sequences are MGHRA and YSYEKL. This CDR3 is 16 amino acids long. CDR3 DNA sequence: TGCGCCAGCAGCTACGACCGGGACACCCCCTACAATGAGCAGTTCTTC. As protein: CASSYDRDTPYNEQFF.

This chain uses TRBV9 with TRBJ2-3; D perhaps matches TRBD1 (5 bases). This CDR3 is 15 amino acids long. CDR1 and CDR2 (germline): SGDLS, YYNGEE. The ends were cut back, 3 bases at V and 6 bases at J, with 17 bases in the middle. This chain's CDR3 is CASSATRLKGDTQYF. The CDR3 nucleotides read TGTGCCAGCAGCGCCACCCGGTTGAAGGGGGATACGCAGTATTTT.

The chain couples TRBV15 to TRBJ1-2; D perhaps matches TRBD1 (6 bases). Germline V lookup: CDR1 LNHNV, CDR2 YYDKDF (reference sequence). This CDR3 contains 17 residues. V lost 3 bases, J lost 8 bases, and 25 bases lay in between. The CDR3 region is CATSRDRGEGVVGGYTF. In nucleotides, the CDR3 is TGTGCCACCAGCAGGGACAGAGGGGAAGGAGTCGTGGGGGGCTACACCTTC. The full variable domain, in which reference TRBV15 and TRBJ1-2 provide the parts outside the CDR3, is DAMVIQNPRYQVTQFGKPVTLSCSQTLNHNVMYWYQQKSSQAPKLLFHYYDKDFNNEADTPDNFQSRRPNTSFCFLDIRSPGLGDTAMYLCATSRDRGEGVVGGYTFGSGTRLTVV.

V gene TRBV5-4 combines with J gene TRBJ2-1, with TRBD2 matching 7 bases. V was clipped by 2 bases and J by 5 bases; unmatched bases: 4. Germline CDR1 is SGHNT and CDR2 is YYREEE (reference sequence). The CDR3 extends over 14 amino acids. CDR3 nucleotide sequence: TGTGCCAGCAGCTTAGCGGGGCCCAACAATGAGCAGTTCTTC. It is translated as CASSLAGPNNEQFF.

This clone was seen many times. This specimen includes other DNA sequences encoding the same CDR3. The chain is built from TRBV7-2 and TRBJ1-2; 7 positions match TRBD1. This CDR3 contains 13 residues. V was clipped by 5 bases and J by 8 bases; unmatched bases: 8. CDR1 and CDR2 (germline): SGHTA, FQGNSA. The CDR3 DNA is TGTGCCAGCAGCCTCCGACAGGGAGGCGGCTACACCTTC. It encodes CASSLRQGGGYTF.

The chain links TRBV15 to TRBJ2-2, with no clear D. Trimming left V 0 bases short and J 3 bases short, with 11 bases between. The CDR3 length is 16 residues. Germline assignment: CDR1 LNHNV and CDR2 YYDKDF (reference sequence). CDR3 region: CATSRDEVRYTGELFF. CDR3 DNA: TGTGCCACCAGCAGAGATGAGGTGCGATACACCGGGGAGCTGTTTTTT.